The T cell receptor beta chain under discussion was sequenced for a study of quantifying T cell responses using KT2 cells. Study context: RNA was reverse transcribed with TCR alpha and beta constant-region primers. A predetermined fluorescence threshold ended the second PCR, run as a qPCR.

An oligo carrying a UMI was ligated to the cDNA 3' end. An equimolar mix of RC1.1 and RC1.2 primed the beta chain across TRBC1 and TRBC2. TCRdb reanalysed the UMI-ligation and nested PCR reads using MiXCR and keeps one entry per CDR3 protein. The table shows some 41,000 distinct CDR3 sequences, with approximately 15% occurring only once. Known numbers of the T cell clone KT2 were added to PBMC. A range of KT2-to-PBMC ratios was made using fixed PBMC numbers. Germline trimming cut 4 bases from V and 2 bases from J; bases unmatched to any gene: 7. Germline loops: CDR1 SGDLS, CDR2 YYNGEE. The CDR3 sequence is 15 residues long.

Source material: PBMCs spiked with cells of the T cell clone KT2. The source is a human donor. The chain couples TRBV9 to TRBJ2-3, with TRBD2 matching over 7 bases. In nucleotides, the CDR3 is TGTGCCAGCAGCCCACGGGGGGACCACACAGATACGCAGTATTTT. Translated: CASSPRGDHTDTQYF.